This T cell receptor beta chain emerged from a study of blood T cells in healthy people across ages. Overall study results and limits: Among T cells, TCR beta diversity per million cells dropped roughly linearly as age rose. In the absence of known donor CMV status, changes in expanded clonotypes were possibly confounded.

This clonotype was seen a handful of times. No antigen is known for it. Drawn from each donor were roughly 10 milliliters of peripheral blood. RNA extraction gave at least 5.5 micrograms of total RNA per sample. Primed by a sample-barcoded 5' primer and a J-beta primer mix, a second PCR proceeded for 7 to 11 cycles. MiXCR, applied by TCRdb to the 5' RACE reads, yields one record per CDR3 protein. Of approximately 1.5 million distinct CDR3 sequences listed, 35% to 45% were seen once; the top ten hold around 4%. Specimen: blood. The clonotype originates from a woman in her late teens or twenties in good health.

CDR3 protein: CASSSRITRDVTDTQYF. The CDR3 DNA reads TGTGCCAGCAGTTCCAGAATCACCCGGGACGTTACAGATACGCAGTATTTT. The chain has TRBV6-2 or TRBV6-3 and TRBJ2-3; D is possibly TRBD1 or TRBD2 (5 bases each). The V end was cut by 4 bases, the J end by 3 bases, with 20 bases between. In germline, CDR1 is MNHEY, CDR2 SVGEGT. The CDR3 loop spans 17 amino acids.